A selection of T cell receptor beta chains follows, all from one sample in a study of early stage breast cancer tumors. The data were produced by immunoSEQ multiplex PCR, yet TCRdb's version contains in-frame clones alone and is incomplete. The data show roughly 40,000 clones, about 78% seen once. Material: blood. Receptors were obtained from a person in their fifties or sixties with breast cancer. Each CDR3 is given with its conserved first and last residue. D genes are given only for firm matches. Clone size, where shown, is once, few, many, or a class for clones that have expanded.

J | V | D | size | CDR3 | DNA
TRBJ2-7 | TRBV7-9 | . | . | CASSRAEGVTYEQYF | TGTGCCAGCAGCCGGGCCGAGGGGGTGACCTACGAGCAGTACTTC
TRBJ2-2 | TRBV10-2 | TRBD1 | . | CASLGGDRGSGELFF | TGCGCCAGCCTCGGCGGGGACAGGGGCTCCGGGGAGCTGTTTTTT
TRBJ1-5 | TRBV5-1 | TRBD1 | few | CASSSNRGWGSLNQPQHF | TGCGCCAGCAGTTCGAACAGGGGCTGGGGGAGCCTCAATCAGCCCCAGCATTTT
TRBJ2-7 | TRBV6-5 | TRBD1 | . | CASSYSGTEPYEQYF | TGTGCCAGCAGTTACTCGGGGACAGAACCCTACGAGCAGTACTTC
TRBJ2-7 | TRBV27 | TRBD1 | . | CASSFRGFSYEQYF | TGTGCCAGCAGTTTCAGGGGGTTTTCCTACGAGCAGTACTTC
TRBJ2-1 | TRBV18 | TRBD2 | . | CASSAGLAGRPGNEQFF | TGTGCCAGCTCAGCAGGACTAGCGGGACGCCCGGGGAATGAGCAGTTCTTC
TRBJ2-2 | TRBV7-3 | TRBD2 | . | CASSLWASGNTGELFF | TGTGCCAGCAGCTTATGGGCTAGCGGAAACACCGGGGAGCTGTTTTTT
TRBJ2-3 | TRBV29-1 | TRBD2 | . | CSARRREGPGSDTQYF | TGCAGCGCTCGAAGGCGGGAGGGCCCGGGTTCAGATACGCAGTATTTT
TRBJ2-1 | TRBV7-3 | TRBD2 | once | CASSLGLAVDEQFF | TGTGCCAGCAGCCTCGGACTAGCTGTGGATGAGCAGTTCTTC
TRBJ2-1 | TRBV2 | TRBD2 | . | CASSEAGGLAEYNEQFF | TGTGCCAGCAGTGAAGCTGGGGGACTAGCGGAATACAATGAGCAGTTCTTC
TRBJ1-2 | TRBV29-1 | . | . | CSVESSGYGYTF | TGCAGCGTTGAATCTTCAGGGTATGGCTACACCTTC
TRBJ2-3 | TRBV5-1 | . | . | CASSLGGSDTQYF | TGCGCCAGCAGCTTGGGAGGATCGGATACGCAGTATTTT
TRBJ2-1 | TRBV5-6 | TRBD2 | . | CASSSGLAGSQFF | TGTGCCAGCAGCTCCGGACTAGCGGGATCTCAGTTCTTC
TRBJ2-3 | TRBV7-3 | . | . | CASSPTPLTSTDTQYF | TGTGCCAGCAGCCCCACCCCCTTGACTAGCACAGATACGCAGTATTTT
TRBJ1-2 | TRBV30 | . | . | CAWSFLNYGYTF | TGTGCCTGGAGTTTCCTTAACTATGGCTACACCTTC
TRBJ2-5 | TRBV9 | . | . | CASSADRRSQETQYF | TGTGCCAGCAGCGCGGACAGAAGATCTCAAGAGACCCAGTACTTC
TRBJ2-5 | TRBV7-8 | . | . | CASSLELETQYF | TGTGCCAGCAGCTTAGAGCTAGAGACCCAGTACTTC
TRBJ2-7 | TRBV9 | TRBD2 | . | CASSAGLAATYEQYF | TGTGCCAGCAGCGCAGGTCTAGCGGCAACCTACGAGCAGTACTTC
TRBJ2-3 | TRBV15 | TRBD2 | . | CATSRAGGRSTDTQYF | TGTGCCACCAGCAGGGCGGGAGGGCGGAGCACAGATACGCAGTATTTT
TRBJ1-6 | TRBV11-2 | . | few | CASSLAAGLGSPLHF | TGTGCCAGCAGCTTAGCGGCAGGCCTGGGCTCACCCCTCCACTTT
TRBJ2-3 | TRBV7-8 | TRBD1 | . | CASSLPGTGGDTQYF | TGTGCCAGCAGCTTACCCGGGACAGGGGGAGATACGCAGTATTTT
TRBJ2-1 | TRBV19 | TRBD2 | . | CASSIRKGRLAGNNEQFF | TGTGCCAGTAGTATCCGAAAGGGGCGACTAGCGGGAAACAATGAGCAGTTCTTC
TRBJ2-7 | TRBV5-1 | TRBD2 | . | CASSLAVSGSWEQYF | TGCGCCAGCAGCTTGGCCGTTAGCGGGAGCTGGGAGCAGTACTTC
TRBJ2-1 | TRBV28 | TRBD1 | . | CASSRDRGQFF | TGTGCCAGCAGCCGGGACAGGGGGCAGTTCTTC
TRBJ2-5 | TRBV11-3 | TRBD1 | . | CASSRRGPQETQYF | TGTGCCAGCAGCCGCAGGGGGCCCCAAGAGACCCAGTACTTC